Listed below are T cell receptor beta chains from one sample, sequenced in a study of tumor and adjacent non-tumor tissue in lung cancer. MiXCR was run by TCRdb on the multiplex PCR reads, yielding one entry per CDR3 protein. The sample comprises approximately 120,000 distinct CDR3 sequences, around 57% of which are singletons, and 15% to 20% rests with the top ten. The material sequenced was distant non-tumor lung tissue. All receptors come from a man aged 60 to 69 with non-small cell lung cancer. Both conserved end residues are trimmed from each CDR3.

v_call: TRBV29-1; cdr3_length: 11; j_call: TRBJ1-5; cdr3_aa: SVGDGWSQPQH
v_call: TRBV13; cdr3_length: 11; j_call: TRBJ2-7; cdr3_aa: ASCRGFLYEQY
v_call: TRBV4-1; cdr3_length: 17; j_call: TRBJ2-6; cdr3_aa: ASSQGVVAGAAGSNVLS
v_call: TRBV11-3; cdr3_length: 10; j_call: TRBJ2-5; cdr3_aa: ASQTNQDTQY
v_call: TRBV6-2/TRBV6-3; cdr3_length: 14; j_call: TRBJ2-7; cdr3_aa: ANSYSTAGAGYEQY
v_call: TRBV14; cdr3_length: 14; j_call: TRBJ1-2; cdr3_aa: ASSPRLTGGDYGCT
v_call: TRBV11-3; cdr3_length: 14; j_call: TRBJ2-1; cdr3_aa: ASSPGSWSPYNEQF
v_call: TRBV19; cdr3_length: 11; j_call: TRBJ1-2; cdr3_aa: ASSNRGAYGYT
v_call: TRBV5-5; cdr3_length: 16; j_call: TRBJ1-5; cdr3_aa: ASSLFPTGSLSNQPQH
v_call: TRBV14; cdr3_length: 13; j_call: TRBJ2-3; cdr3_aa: ASSQISGRFDTQY
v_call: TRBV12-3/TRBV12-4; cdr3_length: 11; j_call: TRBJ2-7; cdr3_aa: ASSSFGSYEQY
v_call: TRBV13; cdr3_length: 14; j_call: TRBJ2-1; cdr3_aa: ASSPPLAGGPNEQF
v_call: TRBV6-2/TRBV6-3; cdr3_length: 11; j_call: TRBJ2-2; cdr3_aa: ASSLRRVGELF
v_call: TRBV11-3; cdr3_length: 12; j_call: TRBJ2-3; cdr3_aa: ASSSVGYTDTQY
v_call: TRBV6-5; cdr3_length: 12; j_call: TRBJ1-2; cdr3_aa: TSSNRVDSYGCT